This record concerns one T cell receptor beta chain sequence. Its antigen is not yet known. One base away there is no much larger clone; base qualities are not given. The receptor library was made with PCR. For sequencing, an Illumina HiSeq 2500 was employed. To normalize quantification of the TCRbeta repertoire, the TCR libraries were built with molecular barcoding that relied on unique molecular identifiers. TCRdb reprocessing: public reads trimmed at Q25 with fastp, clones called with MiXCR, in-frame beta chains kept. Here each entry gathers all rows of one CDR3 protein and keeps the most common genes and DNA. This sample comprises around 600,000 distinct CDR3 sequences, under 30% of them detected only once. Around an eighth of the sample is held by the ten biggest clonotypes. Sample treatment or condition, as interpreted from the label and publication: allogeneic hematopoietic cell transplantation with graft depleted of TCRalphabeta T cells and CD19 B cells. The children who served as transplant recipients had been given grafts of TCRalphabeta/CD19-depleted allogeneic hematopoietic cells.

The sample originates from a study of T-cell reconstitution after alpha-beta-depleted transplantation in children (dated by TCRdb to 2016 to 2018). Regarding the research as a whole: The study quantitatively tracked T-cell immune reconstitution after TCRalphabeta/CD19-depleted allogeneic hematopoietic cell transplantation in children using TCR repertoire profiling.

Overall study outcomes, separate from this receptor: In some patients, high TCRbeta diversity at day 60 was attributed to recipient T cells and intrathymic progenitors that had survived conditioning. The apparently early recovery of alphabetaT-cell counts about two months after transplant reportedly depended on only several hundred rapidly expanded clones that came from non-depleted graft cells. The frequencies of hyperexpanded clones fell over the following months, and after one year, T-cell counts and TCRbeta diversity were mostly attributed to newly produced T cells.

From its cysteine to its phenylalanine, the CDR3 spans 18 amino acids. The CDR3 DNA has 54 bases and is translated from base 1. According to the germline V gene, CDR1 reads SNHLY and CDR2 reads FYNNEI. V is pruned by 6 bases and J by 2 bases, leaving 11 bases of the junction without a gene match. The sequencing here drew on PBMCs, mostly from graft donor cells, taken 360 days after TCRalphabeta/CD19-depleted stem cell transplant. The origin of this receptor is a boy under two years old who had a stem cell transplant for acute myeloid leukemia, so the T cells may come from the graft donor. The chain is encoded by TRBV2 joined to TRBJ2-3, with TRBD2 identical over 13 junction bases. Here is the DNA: TGTGCCAGCAGCGGACTAGCGGGGGCCGTTCTCCTCACAGATACGCAGTATTTT. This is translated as CASSGLAGAVLLTDTQYF.